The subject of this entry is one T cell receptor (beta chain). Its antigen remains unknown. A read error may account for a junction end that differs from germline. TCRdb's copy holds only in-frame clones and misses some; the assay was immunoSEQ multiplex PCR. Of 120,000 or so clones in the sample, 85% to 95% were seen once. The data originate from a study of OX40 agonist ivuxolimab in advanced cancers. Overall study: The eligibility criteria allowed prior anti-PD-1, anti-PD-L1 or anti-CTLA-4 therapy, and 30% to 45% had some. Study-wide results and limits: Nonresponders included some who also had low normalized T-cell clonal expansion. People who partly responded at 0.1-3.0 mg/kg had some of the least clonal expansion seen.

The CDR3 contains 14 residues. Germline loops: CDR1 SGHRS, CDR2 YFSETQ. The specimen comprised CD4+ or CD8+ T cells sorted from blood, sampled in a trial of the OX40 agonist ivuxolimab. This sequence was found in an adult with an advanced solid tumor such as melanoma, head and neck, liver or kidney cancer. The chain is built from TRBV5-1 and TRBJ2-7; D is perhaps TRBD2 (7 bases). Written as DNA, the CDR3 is TGCGCCAGCACCTTGGGGGGGGCCGGTGTCGAGCAGTACTTC. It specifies CASTLGGAGVEQYF.